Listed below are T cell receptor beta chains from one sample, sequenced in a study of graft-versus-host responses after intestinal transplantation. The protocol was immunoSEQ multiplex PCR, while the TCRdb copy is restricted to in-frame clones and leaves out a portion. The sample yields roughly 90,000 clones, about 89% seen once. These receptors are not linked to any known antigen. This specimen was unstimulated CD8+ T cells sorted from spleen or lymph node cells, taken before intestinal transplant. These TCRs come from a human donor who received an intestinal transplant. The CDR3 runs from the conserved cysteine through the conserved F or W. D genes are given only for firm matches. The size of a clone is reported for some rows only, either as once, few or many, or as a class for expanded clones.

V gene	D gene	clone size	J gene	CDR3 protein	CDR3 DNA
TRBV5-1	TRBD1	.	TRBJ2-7	CASSLAGTGSLSEQYF	TGCGCCAGCAGCTTGGCCGGGACAGGGTCTCTCTCCGAGCAGTACTTC
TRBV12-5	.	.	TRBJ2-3	CASGLVWTKGTDTQYF	TGTGCTAGTGGTTTGGTTTGGACGAAAGGCACAGATACGCAGTATTTT
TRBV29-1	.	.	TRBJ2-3	CSVVGGVSTDTQYF	TGCAGCGTTGTGGGGGGAGTAAGCACAGATACGCAGTATTTT
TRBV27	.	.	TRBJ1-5	CASSLYWGTGQPQHF	TGTGCCAGCAGTTTATACTGGGGAACTGGTCAGCCCCAGCATTTT
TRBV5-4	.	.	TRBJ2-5	CASSTYPLAGDQETQYF	TGTGCCAGCAGCACGTACCCCCTCGCGGGCGACCAAGAGACCCAGTACTTC
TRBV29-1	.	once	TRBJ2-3	CSVEVPAVPTDTQYF	TGCAGCGTTGAAGTCCCGGCGGTTCCCACAGATACGCAGTATTTT
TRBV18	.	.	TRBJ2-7	CASSPWDGSPYEQYF	TGTGCCAGCTCACCTTGGGACGGGTCTCCTTACGAGCAGTACTTC
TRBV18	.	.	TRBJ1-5	CASSPLRDDNQPQHF	TGTGCCAGCTCACCCCTCAGGGACGACAATCAGCCCCAGCATTTT
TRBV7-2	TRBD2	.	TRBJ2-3	CASSVPTGGVGTDTQYF	TGTGCCAGCAGCGTCCCCACTGGGGGGGTCGGCACAGATACGCAGTATTTT
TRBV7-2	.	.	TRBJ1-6	CASSHRDYEELLNSPLHF	TGTGCCAGCAGCCACCGGGACTATGAGGAGCTGCTTAATTCACCCCTCCACTTT
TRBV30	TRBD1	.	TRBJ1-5	CAWNRGNQPQHF	TGTGCCTGGAACAGGGGGAATCAGCCCCAGCATTTT
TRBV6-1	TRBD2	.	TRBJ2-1	CASSEPGLAGCNEQFF	TGTGCCAGCAGTGAACCGGGACTAGCGGGTTGCAATGAGCAGTTCTTC
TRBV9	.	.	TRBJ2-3	CASSVVGTRYLPDTQYF	TGTGCCAGCAGCGTAGTAGGGACACGCTACCTCCCAGATACGCAGTATTTT
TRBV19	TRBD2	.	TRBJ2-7	CASSIVSGSSFYEQYF	TGTGCCAGTAGTATAGTGAGCGGGAGTTCGTTCTACGAGCAGTACTTC
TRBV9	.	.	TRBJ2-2	CASSVAFSGNTGELFF	TGTGCCAGCAGCGTAGCTTTTTCGGGCAACACCGGGGAGCTGTTTTTT
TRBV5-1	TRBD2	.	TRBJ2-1	CASSLVGGSSYNEQFF	TGCGCCAGCAGCTTGGTCGGCGGGAGTTCCTACAATGAGCAGTTCTTC
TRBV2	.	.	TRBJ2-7	CASLASYEQYF	TGTGCCAGCCTAGCATCCTACGAGCAGTACTTC
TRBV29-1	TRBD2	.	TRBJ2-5	CSVDLGREGVLAETQYF	TGCAGCGTTGATCTGGGGCGGGAGGGGGTATTAGCAGAGACCCAGTACTTC
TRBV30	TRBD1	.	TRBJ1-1	CAWRTGKNFMNTEAFF	TGTGCCTGGAGGACAGGGAAAAACTTCATGAACACTGAAGCTTTCTTT
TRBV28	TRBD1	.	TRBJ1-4	CASRDRVNEKLFF	TGTGCCAGCCGGGACAGGGTCAATGAAAAACTGTTTTTT
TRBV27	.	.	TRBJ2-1	CASSLELASAVYNEQFF	TGTGCCAGCAGCTTAGAACTTGCTAGCGCGGTGTACAATGAGCAGTTCTTC
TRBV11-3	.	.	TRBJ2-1	CASSYSGFNEQFF	TGTGCCAGCAGCTATAGCGGCTTTAATGAGCAGTTCTTC
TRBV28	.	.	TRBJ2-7	CASSLSSGWSAEQYF	TGTGCCAGCAGTTTATCATCAGGGTGGTCTGCCGAGCAGTACTTC
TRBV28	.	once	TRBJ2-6	CASSSGTKYSGANVLTF	TGTGCCAGCAGTTCCGGGACAAAATACTCTGGGGCCAACGTCCTGACTTTC
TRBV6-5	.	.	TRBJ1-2	CASSPTGVGNYGYTF	TGTGCCAGCAGTCCAACAGGAGTGGGGAACTATGGCTACACCTTC
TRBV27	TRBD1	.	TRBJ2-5	CASSSGQGARETQYF	TGTGCCAGCAGTTCTGGACAGGGGGCACGAGAGACCCAGTACTTC
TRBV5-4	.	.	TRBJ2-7	CASSSNRDGYYEQYF	TGTGCCAGCAGCTCGAACCGGGACGGGTACTACGAGCAGTACTTC
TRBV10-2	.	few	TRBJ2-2	CASRKRTGELFF	TGCGCCAGCAGGAAGAGGACCGGGGAGCTGTTTTTT
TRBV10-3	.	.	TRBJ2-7	CAIGPESYEQYF	TGTGCCATTGGGCCGGAATCCTACGAGCAGTACTTC
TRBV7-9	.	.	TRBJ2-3	CASSLALVDTQYF	TGTGCCAGCAGCTTAGCGTTAGTCGATACGCAGTATTTT
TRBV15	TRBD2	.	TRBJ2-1	CATSSERGAYNEQFF	TGTGCCACCAGCAGCGAGCGGGGGGCCTACAATGAGCAGTTCTTC
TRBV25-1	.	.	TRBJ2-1	CASSSPLRSHGEQFF	TGTGCCAGCAGTTCACCCCTCAGGTCCCACGGCGAGCAGTTCTTC
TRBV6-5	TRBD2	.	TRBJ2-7	CASSYEPGLAYYEQYF	TGTGCCAGCAGTTACGAACCGGGACTAGCGTACTACGAGCAGTACTTC
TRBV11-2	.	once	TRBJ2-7	CASSLVGPTSYEQYF	TGTGCCAGCAGCTTAGTCGGTCCTACTTCCTACGAGCAGTACTTC